This T cell receptor (beta chain) comes out of a study of cytomegalovirus exposure and HLA in healthy donors. Whole-study results and caveats: TCR beta sequences reportedly predicted most subjects' HLA-A and HLA-B alleles accurately. In a later analysis, V- and J-gene trimming of beta chains associated with a DCLRE1C missense variant, replicated independently. The analysis excluded some indistinguishable V segments, including TRBV6-2 and TRBV6-3.

In the PCR, 60 Vbeta and 13 Jbeta primers were used. In the original analysis: The count from a later analysis was tens of millions of unique TCR beta chains, 9 million to 12 million of them shared. Some clones are missing from TCRdb's copy, which holds only in-frame ones; the method was immunoSEQ multiplex PCR. The V and J calls and clone size are taken from that table; D and trimming were inferred from the DNA. The data contain 180,000 or so clones, about three quarters of them singletons. The CDR3 has 13 amino acids. CDR1 MNHEY and CDR2 SVGAGI come from the germline V gene. Losses at the gene ends were 6 bases for V and 5 bases for J; bases not matched to a gene: 4. About this clone: Its target is not known.

The chain employs TRBV6-5 and TRBJ2-7, with 10 bases that match TRBD1. Sequenced input: PBMCs. The origin of this receptor is a man aged 18-30 years in good health and CMV-seronegative. This chain's CDR3 is CASRGTGVNEQYF. The CDR3, as DNA: TGTGCCAGCAGGGGGACAGGGGTCAACGAGCAGTACTTC.